This T cell receptor (beta chain) stems from a study of spatial heterogeneity in lung cancer. Study context: The study consistently detected more beta-chain than alpha-chain sequences.

This clonotype was detected ten times or more. Its antigen remains unknown. The CDR3 length is 10 residues. Looked up from germline, CDR1 is MGHDK and CDR2 is SYGVNS. Time point here: sample taken at primary tumor resection. Unsorted whole RNA of tumor, nontumor lung or frozen PBMC was sequenced. The donor population consisted of just over 70 patients with untreated, early-stage non-small cell lung cancer. General study results and limits: Detection of ubiquitous tumor TCRs in blood was higher at resection than follow-up.

TCR cDNA molecules each carried a unique molecular identifier. From the 5' RACE reads, TCRdb called clonotypes with MiXCR, one entry per CDR3 protein. The profile shows about 50,000 distinct CDR3 sequences, less than 9% of them singletons. This chain links TRBV25-1 with TRBJ1-6; a possible D gene is TRBD1 (5 bases). This clonotype originated in a female donor with early-stage non-small cell lung cancer. The sequencing used PBMCs, collected at surgery. This CDR3 reads CARSRGALHF. As DNA, the CDR3 is TGTGCTAGAAGTCGGGGGGCCCTCCACTTT. Full variable domain (rest looked up from reference TRBV25-1 and TRBJ1-6): EADIYQTPRYLVIGTGKKITLECSQTMGHDKMYWYQQDPGMELHLIHYSYGVNSTEKGDLSSESTVSRIRTEHFPLTLESARPSHTSQYLCARSRGALHFGNGTRLTVT.